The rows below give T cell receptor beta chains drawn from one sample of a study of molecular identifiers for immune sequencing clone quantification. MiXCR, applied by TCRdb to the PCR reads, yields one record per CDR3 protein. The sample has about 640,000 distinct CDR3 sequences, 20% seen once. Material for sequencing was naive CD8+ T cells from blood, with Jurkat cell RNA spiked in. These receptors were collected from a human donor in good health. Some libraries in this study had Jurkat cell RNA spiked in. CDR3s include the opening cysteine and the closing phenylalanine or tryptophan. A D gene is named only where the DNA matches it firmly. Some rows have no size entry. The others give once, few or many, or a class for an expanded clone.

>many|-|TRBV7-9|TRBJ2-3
CASSLLGSLDTQYF
TGTGCCAGCAGCTTATTGGGGAGTCTAGATACGCAGTATTTT
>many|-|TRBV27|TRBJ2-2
CASSLTAWNTGELFF
TGTGCCAGCAGTTTAACAGCCTGGAACACCGGGGAGCTGTTTTTT
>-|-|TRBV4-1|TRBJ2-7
CASSQEFTPLMDYEQYF
TGCGCCAGCAGCCAAGAATTCACTCCTTTAATGGACTACGAGCAGTACTTC
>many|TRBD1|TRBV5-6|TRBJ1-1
CASSSHSTGARAFF
TGTGCCAGCAGCTCTCACTCGACAGGGGCTAGAGCTTTCTTT
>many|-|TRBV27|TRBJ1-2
CASSLGHPDYYGYTF
TGTGCCAGCAGTTTAGGACACCCAGATTATTATGGCTACACCTTC
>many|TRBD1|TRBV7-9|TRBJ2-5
CASSPGTGGYQETQYF
TGTGCCAGCAGCCCCGGGACAGGGGGTTACCAAGAGACCCAGTACTTC
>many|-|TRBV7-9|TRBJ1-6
CASSFFAGMVSSYNSPLHF
TGTGCCAGCAGCTTCTTCGCAGGAATGGTGAGCTCCTATAATTCACCCCTCCACTTT
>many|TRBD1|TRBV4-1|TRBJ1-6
CASSQVWDRNSPLHF
TGCGCCAGCAGCCAAGTTTGGGACAGAAATTCACCCCTCCACTTT
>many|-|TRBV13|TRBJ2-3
CASSFVGAGTDTQYF
TGTGCCAGCAGCTTCGTTGGAGCGGGCACAGATACGCAGTATTTT
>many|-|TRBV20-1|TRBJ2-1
CSARDHSGSYNEQFF
TGCAGTGCTAGAGATCACAGCGGCTCCTACAATGAGCAGTTCTTC
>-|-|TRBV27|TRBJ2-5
CATSLGVVGETQYF
TGTGCCACCTCCTTAGGGGTCGTAGGAGAGACCCAGTACTTC
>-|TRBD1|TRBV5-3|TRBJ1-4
CASSLTGFGTDEKLFF
TGTGCCAGCAGCCTGACAGGGTTTGGAACTGATGAAAAGCTGTTTTTT
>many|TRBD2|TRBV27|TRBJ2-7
CASSSGLARGEQYF
TGTGCCAGCAGTTCCGGACTAGCGAGGGGCGAGCAGTACTTC
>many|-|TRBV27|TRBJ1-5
CASSESALVNQPQHF
TGTGCCAGCAGCGAATCCGCTTTAGTCAATCAGCCCCAGCATTTT
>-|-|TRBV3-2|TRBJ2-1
CASSQDCLACNEQFF
TGTGCCAGCAGCCAAGATTGTCTAGCGTGCAATGAGCAGTTCTTC
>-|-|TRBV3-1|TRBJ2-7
CASQDRYEQYF
TGTGCCAGTCAAGACCGCTACGAGCAGTACTTC
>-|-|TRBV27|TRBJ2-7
CASSLSSQGWAIEQYF
TGTGCCAGCAGTTTATCGTCCCAGGGATGGGCTATCGAGCAGTACTTC
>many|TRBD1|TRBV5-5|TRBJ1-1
CASSLWDSTEAFF
TGTGCCAGCAGCTTGTGGGACAGCACTGAAGCTTTCTTT
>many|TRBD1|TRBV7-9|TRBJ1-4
CASQNRDRNEKLFF
TGTGCCTCACAAAACCGGGACAGAAATGAAAAACTGTTTTTT
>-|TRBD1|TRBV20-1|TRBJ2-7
CSARGTRDRVLFSYEQYF
TGCAGTGCTAGAGGCACCCGGGACAGGGTTCTCTTTTCCTACGAGCAGTACTTC
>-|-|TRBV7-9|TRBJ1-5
CASSGGSGNRPQHF
TGTGCCAGCAGCGGGGGGTCTGGGAATCGGCCCCAGCATTTT
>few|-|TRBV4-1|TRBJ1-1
CASSQDLDFGAGVNTEAFF
TGCGCCAGCAGCCAAGATTTGGATTTTGGTGCAGGTGTTAACACTGAAGCTTTCTTT
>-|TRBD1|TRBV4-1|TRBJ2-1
CASSQGQTDNEQFF
TGCGCCAGCAGCCAGGGACAGACCGACAATGAGCAGTTCTTC
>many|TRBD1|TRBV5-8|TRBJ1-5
CASSLDRGRQPQHF
TGTGCCAGCAGCTTGGACAGGGGGCGACAGCCCCAGCATTTT